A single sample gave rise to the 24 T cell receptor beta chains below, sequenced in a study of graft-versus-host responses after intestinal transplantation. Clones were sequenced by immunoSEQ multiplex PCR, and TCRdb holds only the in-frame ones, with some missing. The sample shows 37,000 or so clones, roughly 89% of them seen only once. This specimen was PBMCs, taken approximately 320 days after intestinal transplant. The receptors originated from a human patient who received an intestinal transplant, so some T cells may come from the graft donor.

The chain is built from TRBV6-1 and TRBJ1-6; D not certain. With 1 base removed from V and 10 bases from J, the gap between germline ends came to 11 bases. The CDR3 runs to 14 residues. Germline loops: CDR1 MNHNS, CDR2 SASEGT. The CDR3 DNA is TGTGCCAGCAGTGAAGAGGGATTGCGGTCACCCCTCCACTTT. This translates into CASSEEGLRSPLHF.

In nucleotides, the CDR3 is TGTGCCAGCAGGCTAGCGGGAGATACGCAGTATTTT. This codes for CASRLAGDTQYF. J is TRBJ2-3 and V is TRBV2, with 8 bases lining up with TRBD2. V dropped 6 bases and J dropped 5; count of bases not matched to a gene: 1. Germline CDR1 SNHLY, CDR2 FYNNEI. There are 12 residues in the CDR3.

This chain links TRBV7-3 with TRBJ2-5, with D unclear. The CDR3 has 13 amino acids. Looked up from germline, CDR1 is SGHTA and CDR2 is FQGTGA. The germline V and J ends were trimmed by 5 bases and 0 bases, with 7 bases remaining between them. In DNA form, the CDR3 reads TGTGCCAGCAGCCGATCTTACCAAGAGACCCAGTACTTC. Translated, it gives CASSRSYQETQYF.

The chain's CDR3 is CASRDRVVSTGELFF. The CDR3 DNA is TGTGCCAGCAGGGACAGGGTCGTGTCCACCGGGGAGCTGTTTTTT. This rearrangement joins TRBV6-1 to TRBJ2-2; 8 bases map to TRBD1. From germline, CDR1 is MNHNS and CDR2 SASEGT. After removal of 6 bases from V and 4 bases from J, the junction contained 7 bases not matched to a gene. This CDR3 is 15 amino acids long.

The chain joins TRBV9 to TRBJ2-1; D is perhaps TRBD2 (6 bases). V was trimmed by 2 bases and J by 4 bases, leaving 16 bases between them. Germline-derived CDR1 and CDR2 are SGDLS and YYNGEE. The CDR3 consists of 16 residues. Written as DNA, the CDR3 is TGTGCCAGCAGCGTGGGAACCGGGACTGTATACAATGAGCAGTTCTTC. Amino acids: CASSVGTGTVYNEQFF.

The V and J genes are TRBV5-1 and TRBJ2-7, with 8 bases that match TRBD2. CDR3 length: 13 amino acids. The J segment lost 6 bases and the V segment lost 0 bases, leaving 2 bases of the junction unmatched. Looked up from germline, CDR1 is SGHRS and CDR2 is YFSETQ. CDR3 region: CASSLVAGGEQYF. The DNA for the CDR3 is TGCGCCAGCAGCTTGGTTGCGGGAGGCGAGCAGTACTTC.

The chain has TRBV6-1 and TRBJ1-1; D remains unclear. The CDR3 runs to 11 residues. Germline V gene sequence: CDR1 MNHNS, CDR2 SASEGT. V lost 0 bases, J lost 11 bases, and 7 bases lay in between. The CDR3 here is CASSEAGRAFF. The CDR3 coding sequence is TGTGCCAGCAGTGAAGCGGGGAGGGCTTTCTTT.

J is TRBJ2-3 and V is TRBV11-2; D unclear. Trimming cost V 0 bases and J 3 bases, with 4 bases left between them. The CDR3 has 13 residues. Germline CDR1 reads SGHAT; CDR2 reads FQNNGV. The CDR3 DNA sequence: TGTGCCAGCAGCTTAGAGCGGACAGATACGCAGTATTTT. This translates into CASSLERTDTQYF.

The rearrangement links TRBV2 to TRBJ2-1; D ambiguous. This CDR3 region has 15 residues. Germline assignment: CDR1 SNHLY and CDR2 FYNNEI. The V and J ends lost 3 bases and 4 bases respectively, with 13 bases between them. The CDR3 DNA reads TGTGCCAGCAGTGAGGAGTTGGGGATATACAATGAGCAGTTCTTC. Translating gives CASSEELGIYNEQFF.

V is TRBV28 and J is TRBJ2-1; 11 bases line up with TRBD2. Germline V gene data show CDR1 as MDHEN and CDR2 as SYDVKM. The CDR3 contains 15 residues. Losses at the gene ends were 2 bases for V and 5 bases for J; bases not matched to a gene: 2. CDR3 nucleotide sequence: TGTGCCAGCAGTTTAATAGCGGGAGGGAACAATGAGCAGTTCTTC. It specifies CASSLIAGGNNEQFF.

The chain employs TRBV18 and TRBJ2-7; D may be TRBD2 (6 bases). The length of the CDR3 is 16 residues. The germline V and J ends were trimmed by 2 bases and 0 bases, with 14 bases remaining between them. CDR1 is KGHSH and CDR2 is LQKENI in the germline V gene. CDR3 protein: CASSPGSGLDSYEQYF. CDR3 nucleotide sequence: TGTGCCAGCTCACCAGGGTCGGGACTGGACTCCTACGAGCAGTACTTC.

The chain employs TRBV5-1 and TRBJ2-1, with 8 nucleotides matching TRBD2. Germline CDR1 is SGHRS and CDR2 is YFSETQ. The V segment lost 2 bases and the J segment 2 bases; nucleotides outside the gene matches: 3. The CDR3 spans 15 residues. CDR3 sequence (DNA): TGCGCCAGCAGCTTTGAGGGACTAGCCTACAATGAGCAGTTCTTC. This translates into CASSFEGLAYNEQFF.

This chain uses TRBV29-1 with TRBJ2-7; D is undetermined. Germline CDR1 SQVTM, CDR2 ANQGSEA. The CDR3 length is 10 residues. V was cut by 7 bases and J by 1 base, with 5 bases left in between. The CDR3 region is CSAMSYEQYF. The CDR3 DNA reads TGCAGCGCCATGTCCTACGAGCAGTACTTC.

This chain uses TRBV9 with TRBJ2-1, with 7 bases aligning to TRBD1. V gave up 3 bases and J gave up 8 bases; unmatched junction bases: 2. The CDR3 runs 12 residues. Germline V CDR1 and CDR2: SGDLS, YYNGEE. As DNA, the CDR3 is TGTGCCAGCAGCGGACAGGGAGATGAGCAGTTCTTC. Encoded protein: CASSGQGDEQFF.

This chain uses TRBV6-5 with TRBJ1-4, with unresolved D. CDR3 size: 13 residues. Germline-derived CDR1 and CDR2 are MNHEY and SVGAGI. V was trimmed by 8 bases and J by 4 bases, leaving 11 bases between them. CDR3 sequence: CASSASVNEKLFF. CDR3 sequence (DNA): TGTGCCAGCTCCGCGTCAGTTAATGAAAAACTGTTTTTT.

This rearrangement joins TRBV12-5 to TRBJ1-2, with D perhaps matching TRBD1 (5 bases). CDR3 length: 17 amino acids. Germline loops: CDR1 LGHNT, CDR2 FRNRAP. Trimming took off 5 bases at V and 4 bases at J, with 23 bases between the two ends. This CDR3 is CASGKLVLQGKIYGYTF. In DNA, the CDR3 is TGTGCTAGTGGTAAGTTAGTTTTGCAGGGAAAGATCTATGGCTACACCTTC.

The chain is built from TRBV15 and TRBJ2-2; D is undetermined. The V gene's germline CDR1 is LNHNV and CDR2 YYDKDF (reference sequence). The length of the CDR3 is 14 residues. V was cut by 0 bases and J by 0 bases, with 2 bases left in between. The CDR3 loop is CATSRDANTGELFF. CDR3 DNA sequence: TGTGCCACCAGCAGAGACGCGAACACCGGGGAGCTGTTTTTT.

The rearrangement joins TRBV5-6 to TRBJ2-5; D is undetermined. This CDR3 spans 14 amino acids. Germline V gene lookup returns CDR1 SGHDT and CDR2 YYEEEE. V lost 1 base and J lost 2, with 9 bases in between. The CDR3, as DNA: TGTGCCAGCAGCTTGACTCTCCAACAAGAGACCCAGTACTTC. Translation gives CASSLTLQQETQYF.

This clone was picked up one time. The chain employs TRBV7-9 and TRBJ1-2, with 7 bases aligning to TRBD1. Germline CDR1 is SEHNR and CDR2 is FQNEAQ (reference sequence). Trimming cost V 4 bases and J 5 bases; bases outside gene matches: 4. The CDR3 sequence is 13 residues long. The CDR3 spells CASSSDRVYGYTF. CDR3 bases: TGTGCCAGCAGCTCAGACAGGGTATATGGCTACACCTTC.

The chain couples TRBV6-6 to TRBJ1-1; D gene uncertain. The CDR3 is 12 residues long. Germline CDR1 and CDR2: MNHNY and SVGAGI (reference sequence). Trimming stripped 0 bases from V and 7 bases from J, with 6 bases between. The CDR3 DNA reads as TGTGCCAGCAGTTACTCCGACCTTGAAGCTTTCTTT. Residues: CASSYSDLEAFF.

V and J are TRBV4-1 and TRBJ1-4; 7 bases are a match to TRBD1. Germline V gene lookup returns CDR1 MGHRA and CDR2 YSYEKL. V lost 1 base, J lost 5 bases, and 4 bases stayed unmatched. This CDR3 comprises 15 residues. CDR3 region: CASSQGSTGNEKLFF. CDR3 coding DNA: TGCGCCAGCAGCCAAGGATCGACAGGGAATGAAAAACTGTTTTTT.

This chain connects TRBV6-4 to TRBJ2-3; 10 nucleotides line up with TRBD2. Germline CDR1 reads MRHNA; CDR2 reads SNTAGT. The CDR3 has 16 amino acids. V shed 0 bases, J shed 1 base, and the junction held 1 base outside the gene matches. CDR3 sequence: CASSDSGTSGTDTQYF. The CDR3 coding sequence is TGTGCCAGCAGTGACTCCGGGACTAGCGGCACAGATACGCAGTATTTT.

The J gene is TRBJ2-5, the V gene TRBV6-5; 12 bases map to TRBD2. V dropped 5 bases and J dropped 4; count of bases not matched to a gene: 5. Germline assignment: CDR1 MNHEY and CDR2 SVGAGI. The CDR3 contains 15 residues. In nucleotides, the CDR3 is TGTGCCAGCAGTCGGACTAGCGGGACGGGAGAGACCCAGTACTTC. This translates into CASSRTSGTGETQYF.

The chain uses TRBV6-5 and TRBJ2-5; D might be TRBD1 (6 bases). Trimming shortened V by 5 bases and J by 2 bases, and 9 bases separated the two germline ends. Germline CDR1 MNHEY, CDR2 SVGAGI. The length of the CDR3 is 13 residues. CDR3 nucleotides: TGTGCCAGCAGTGAACAGGGTCAAGAGACCCAGTACTTC. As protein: CASSEQGQETQYF.